The clone carrying this TCR beta chain was detected many times. Its antigen is currently unknown. Alongside a J-beta primer mix, a sample-barcoded 5' primer served in a second PCR lasting roughly 7 to 12 cycles. Each CDR3 protein is one row after TCRdb ran MiXCR on the 5' RACE reads. The data show about 650,000 distinct CDR3 sequences, 32% seen once. Every sample gave at least 5 micrograms of total RNA when it was extracted. The data were taken from a study of blood T cells in healthy people across ages. Study-wide results and limits: Higher naive T cell percentage went strongly together with higher TCR beta diversity.

Sequencing input: blood. This receptor was obtained from a woman at least 80 years old in good health.

DNA of the CDR3: TGTGCCAGCAGCTCCGGGACAAGGTTGGGGGAGCAGTACTTC. Protein sequence: CASSSGTRLGEQYF. The chain couples TRBV11-1 to TRBJ2-7; TRBD1 is a possible D gene (6 bases). The germline V gene has CDR1 SGHAT and CDR2 FQDESV (reference sequence). This CDR3 is 14 amino acids long. The V gene lost 4 bases and the J gene lost 7 bases, with 17 bases spanning the gap.